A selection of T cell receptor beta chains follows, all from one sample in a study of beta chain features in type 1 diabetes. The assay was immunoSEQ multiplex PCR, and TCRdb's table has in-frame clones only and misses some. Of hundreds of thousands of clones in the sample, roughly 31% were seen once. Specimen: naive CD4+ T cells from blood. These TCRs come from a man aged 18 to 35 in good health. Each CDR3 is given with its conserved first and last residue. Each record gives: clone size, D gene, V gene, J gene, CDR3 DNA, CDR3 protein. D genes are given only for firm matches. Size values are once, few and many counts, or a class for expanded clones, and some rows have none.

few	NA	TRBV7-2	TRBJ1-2	TGTGCCATCATAGAGGAGGATCTTGCCTATGGCTACACCTTC	CAIIEEDLAYGYTF
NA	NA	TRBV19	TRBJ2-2	TGTGCCAGTTGTCTAGCGTACACCGGGGAGCTGTTTTTT	CASCLAYTGELFF
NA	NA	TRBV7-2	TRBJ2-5	TGTGCCAGCAGCTTAGTTGGGACGATGGAGGAGAAGACCCAGTACTTC	CASSLVGTMEEKTQYF
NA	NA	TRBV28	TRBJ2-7	TGTGCCAGCAAAGACCGGAGGGCTTACGAGCAGTACTTC	CASKDRRAYEQYF
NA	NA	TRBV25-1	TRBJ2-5	TGTGCCAGCAGTGCGGGACTTCTGGGGGAGACCCAGTACTTC	CASSAGLLGETQYF
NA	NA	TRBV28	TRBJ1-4	TGTGCCAGCAGTTTTACAGGATACCGGGCTAATGAAAAACTGTTTTTT	CASSFTGYRANEKLFF
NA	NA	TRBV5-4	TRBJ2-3	TGTGCCAGCAGCTCAATGATTGCACAGGGAGATACGCAGTATTTT	CASSSMIAQGDTQYF
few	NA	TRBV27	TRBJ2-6	TGTGCCAGCAGTTCCGGACCCTCTGGGGCCAACGTCCTGACTTTC	CASSSGPSGANVLTF
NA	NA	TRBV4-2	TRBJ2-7	TGTGCCAGCAGCCAGGAGGGGTTCTACGAGCAGTACTTC	CASSQEGFYEQYF
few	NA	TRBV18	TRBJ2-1	TGTGCCAGCTCGCCTAGCTCCTACAATGAGCAGTTCTTC	CASSPSSYNEQFF